This TCR beta chain was observed in a study of CD8 T cells in Susac syndrome. V gave up 4 bases and J gave up 3 bases; unmatched junction bases: 6. The germline V gene encodes CDR1 MGHRA and CDR2 YSYEKL. CDR3 length equals 15 residues. RNA totalling about 0.45 to 1 ug underwent reverse transcription with random hexamers. Amplification of the TCR beta CDR3 was carried out by immunoSEQ multiplex PCR, which spanned a total of 54 Vbeta and 13 Jbeta segments. TCRdb recomputed calls from the immunoSEQ multiplex PCR reads with MiXCR, one row per CDR3 protein. The sample has 150,000 to 200,000 distinct CDR3 sequences, under 95% seen once. Sequencing of TCR beta was performed on blood CD8+ and CD4+ T cells.

This chain uses TRBV4-1 with TRBJ1-5, with 7 bases identical to TRBD1. Sample: CD4+ T cells from PBMCs. This clonotype was obtained from a human donor in good health. The CDR3 DNA reads TGCGCCAGCAGCCTCTTAGGACAGGCCAATCAGCCCCAGCATTTT. Its translation: CASSLLGQANQPQHF.